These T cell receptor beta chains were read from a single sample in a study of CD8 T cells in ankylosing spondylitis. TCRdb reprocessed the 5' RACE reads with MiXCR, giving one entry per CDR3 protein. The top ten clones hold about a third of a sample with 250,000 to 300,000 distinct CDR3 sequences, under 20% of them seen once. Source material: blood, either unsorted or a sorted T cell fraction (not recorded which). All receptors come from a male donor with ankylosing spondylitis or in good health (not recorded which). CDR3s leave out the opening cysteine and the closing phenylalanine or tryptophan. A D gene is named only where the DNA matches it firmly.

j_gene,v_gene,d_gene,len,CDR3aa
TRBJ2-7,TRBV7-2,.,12,ASSLAEGSYEQY
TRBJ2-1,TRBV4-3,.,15,ASSQDHWGSSYNEQF
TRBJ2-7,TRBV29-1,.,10,SVSGGGYEQY
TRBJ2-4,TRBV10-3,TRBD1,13,AISEDRGAKNIQY
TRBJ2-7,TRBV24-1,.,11,ATSADSPYEQY
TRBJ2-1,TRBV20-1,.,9,SIPSPNEQF
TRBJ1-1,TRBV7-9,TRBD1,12,ASSSGQGWPEAF
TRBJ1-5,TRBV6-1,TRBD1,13,ASRPTGDSNQPQH
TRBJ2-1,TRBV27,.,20,ASSSPSRVAEGEGGYYNEQF
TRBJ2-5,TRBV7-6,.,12,ASSLEVAQETQY
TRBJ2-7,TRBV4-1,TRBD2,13,ASSQDIAGGYEQY
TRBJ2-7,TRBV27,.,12,ASASHRSSYEQY
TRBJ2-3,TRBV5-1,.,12,ASSLMGFTDTQY
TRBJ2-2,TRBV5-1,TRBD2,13,ASSALTSGAGELF
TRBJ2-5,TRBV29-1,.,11,SVAKDTQFDQY
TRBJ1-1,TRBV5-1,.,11,ASSLEMNTEAF
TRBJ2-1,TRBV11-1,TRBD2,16,ASSVSLAGQPLYNEQF